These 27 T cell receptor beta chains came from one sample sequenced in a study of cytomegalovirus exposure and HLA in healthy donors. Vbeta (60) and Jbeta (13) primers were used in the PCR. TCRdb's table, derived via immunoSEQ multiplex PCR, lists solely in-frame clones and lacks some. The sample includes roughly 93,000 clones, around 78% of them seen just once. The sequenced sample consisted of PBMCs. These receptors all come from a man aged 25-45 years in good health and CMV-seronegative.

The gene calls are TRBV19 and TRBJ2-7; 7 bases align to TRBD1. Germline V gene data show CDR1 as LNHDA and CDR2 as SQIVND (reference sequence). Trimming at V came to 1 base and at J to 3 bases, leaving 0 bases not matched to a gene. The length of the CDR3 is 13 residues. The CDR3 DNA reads TGTGCCAGTAGTATAGGACAGGGCTACGAGCAGTACTTC. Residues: CASSIGQGYEQYF. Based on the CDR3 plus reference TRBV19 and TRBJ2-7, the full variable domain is DGGITQSPKYLFRKEGQNVTLSCEQNLNHDAMYWYRQDPGQGLRLIYYSQIVNDFQKGDIAEGYSVSREKKESFPLTVTSAQKNPTAFYLCASSIGQGYEQYFGPGTRLTVT.

For the CDR3, the DNA is TGTGCCAGCAGCATGGAAGCGGTAAATCCCTACGAGCAGTACTTC. Translation gives CASSMEAVNPYEQYF. This sequence joins TRBV27 and TRBJ2-7; weak D call: TRBD2 (5 bases). Germline V lookup: CDR1 MNHEY, CDR2 SMNVEV (reference sequence). The CDR3 sequence is 15 residues long. Trimming stripped 6 bases from V and 2 bases from J, with 17 bases between.

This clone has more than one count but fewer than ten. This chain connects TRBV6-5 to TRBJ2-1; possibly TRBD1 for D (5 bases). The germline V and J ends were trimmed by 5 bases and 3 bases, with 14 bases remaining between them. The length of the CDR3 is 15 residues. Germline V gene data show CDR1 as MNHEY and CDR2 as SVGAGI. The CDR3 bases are TGTGCCAGCAGTCATCAGGGTCTCCTCTACAATGAGCAGTTCTTC. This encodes CASSHQGLLYNEQFF.

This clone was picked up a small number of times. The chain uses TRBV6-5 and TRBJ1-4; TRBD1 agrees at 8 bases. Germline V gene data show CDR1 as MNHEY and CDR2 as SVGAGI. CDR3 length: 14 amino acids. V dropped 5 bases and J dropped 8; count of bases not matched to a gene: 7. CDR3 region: CASSNQGAWEKLFF. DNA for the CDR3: TGTGCCAGCAGTAACCAGGGGGCCTGGGAAAAACTGTTTTTT.

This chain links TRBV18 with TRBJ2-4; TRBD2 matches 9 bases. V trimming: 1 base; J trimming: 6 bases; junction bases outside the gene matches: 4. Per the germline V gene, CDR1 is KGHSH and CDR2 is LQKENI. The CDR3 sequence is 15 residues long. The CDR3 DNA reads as TGTGCCAGCTCACCACAACCGGGACTAGCAAACATTCAGTACTTC. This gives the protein CASSPQPGLANIQYF. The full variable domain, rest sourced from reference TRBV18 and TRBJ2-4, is NAGVMQNPRHLVRRRGQEARLRCSPMKGHSHVYWYRQLPEEGLKFMVYLQKENIIDESGMPKERFSAEFPKEGPSILRIQQVVRGDSAAYFCASSPQPGLANIQYFGAGTRLSVL.

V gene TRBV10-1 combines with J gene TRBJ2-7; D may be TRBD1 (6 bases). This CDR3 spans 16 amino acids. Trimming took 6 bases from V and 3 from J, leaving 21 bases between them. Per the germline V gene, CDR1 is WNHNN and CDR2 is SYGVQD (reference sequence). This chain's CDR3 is CASSRDTQRHLYEQYF. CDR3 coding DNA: TGCGCCAGCAGCCGGGACACCCAAAGGCATCTCTACGAGCAGTACTTC.

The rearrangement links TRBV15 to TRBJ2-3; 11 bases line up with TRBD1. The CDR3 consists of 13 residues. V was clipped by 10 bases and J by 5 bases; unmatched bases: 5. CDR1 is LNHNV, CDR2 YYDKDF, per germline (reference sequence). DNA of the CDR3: TGTGCCATTCTGGACAGGGGGCAAGATACGCAGTATTTT. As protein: CAILDRGQDTQYF.

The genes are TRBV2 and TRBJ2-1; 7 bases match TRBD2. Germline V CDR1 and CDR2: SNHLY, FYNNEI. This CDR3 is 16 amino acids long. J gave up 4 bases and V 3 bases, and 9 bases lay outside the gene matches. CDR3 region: CASSDGGRRGYNEQFF. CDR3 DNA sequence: TGTGCCAGCAGTGATGGCGGGAGAAGAGGATACAATGAGCAGTTCTTC.

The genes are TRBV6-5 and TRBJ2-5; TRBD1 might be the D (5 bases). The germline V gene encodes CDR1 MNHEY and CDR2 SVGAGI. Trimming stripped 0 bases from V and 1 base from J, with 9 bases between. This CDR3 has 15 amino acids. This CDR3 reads CASSYSWTSQETQYF. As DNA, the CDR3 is TGTGCCAGCAGTTACTCGTGGACAAGCCAAGAGACCCAGTACTTC.

The CDR3 region is CASSEAGSTDTQYF. CDR3 nucleotides: TGTGCCAGCAGCGAAGCGGGAAGCACAGATACGCAGTATTTT. The chain couples TRBV9 to TRBJ2-3; 7 nucleotides align to TRBD2. The CDR3 sequence is 14 residues long. The V segment lost 3 bases and the J segment 0 bases; nucleotides outside the gene matches: 1. CDR1 is SGDLS, CDR2 YYNGEE, per germline.

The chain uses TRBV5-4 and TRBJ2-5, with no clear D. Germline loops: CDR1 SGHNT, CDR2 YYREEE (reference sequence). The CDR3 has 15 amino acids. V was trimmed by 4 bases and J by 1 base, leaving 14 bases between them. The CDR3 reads CASSPSGLPQETQYF. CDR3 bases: TGTGCCAGCAGCCCTTCCGGTCTGCCCCAAGAGACCCAGTACTTC.

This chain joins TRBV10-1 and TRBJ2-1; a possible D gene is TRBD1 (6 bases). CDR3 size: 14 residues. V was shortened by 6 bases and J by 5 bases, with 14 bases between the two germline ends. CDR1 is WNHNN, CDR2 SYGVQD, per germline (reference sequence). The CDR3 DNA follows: TGCGCCAGCAGGGGAACGACAGGAAACAATGAGCAGTTCTTC. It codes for CASRGTTGNNEQFF.

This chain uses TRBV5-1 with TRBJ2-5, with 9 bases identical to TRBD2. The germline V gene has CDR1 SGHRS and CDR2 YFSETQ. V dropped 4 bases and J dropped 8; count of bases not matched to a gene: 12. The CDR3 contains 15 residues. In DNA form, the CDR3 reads TGCGCCAGCAGCCCCGTGTCTAGCGGGGATGAAACCCAGTACTTC. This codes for CASSPVSSGDETQYF.

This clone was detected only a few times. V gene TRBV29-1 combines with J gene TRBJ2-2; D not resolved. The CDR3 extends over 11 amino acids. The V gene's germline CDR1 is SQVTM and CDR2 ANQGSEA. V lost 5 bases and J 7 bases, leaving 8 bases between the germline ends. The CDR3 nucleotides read TGCAGCGTTATGAGTCTCGGGGAGCTGTTTTTT. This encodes CSVMSLGELFF.

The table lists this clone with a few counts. CDR3 bases: TGCGCCAGCGGGCGAGGAGGAAACCTTGGCTACACCTTC. Its protein is CASGRGGNLGYTF. This chain uses TRBV4-1 with TRBJ1-2; D not resolved. CDR3 size: 13 residues. The germline V and J ends were trimmed by 8 bases and 7 bases, with 17 bases remaining between them. Germline CDR1 MGHRA, CDR2 YSYEKL.

CDR3 nucleotide sequence: TGTGCCAGCTCACCCTGGCAGGGTAATCAGCCCCAGCATTTT. Residues: CASSPWQGNQPQHF. This rearrangement joins TRBV18 to TRBJ1-5, with D perhaps matching TRBD1 (5 bases). The germline V and J ends were trimmed by 3 bases and 4 bases, with 10 bases remaining between them. This CDR3 spans 14 amino acids. From germline, CDR1 is KGHSH and CDR2 LQKENI. Based on the CDR3 plus reference TRBV18 and TRBJ1-5, the full variable domain is NAGVMQNPRHLVRRRGQEARLRCSPMKGHSHVYWYRQLPEEGLKFMVYLQKENIIDESGMPKERFSAEFPKEGPSILRIQQVVRGDSAAYFCASSPWQGNQPQHFGDGTRLSIL.

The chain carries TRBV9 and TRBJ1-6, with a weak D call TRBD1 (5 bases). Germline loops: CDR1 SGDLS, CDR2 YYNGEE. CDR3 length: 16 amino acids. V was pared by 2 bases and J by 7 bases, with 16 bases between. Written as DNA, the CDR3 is TGTGCCAGCAGCGTTAGGGTAGGGGATGGAAATTCACCCCTCCACTTT. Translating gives CASSVRVGDGNSPLHF.

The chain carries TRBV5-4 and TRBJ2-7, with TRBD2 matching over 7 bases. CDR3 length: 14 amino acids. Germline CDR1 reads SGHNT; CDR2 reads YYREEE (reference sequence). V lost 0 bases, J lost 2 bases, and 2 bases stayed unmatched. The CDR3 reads CASSLDAGAYEQYV. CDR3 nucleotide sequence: TGTGCCAGCAGCTTGGATGCGGGAGCCTACGAGCAGTACGTC.

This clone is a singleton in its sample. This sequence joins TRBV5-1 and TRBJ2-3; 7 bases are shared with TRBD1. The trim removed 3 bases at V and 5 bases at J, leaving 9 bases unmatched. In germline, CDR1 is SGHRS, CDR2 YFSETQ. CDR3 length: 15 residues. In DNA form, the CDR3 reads TGCGCCAGCAGCTCTAGGGGGCTAAGTCAAGATACGCAGTATTTT. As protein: CASSSRGLSQDTQYF.

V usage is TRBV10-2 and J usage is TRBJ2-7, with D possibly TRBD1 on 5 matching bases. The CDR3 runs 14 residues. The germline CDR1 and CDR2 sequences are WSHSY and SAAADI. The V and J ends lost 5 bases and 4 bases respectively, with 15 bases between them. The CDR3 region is CASSFRENPYEQYF. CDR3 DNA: TGCGCCAGCAGTTTCAGGGAAAATCCTTACGAGCAGTACTTC.

The CDR3 DNA sequence: TGTGCCAGCAGCTTAGTGGCTAGCGACTACAATGAGCAGTTCTTC. This gives the protein CASSLVASDYNEQFF. V usage is TRBV7-2 and J usage is TRBJ2-1, with D tentatively TRBD2 (6 bases). Deletions cut 1 base from V and 3 bases from J, with 10 bases between. Germline V lookup: CDR1 SGHTA, CDR2 FQGNSA. The CDR3 length is 15 residues. Filled out from reference TRBV7-2 and TRBJ2-1, the complete variable domain reads GAGVSQSPSNKVTEKGKDVELRCDPISGHTALYWYRQSLGQGLEFLIYFQGNSAPDKSGLPSDRFSAERTGGSVSTLTIQRTQQEDSAVYLCASSLVASDYNEQFFGPGTRLTVL.

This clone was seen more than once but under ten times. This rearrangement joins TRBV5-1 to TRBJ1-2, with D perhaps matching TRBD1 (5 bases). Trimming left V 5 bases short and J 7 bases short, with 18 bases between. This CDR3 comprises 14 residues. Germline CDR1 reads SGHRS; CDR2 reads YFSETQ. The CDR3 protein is CASRWGEGNFGYTF. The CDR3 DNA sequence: TGCGCCAGCAGGTGGGGGGAAGGAAATTTTGGCTACACCTTC.

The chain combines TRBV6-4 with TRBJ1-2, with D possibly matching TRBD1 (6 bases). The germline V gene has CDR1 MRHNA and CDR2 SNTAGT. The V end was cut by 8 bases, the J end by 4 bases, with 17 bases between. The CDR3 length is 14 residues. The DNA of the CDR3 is TGTGCCAGCCGCCCCGGGCAGGGGAGCTATGGCTACACCTTC. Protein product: CASRPGQGSYGYTF.

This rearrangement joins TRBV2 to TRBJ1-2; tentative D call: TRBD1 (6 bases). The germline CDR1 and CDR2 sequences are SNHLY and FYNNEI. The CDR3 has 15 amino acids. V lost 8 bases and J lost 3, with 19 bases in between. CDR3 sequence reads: CASLNGQQGYYGYTF. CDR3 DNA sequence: TGTGCCAGCCTTAACGGACAGCAAGGATACTATGGCTACACCTTC.

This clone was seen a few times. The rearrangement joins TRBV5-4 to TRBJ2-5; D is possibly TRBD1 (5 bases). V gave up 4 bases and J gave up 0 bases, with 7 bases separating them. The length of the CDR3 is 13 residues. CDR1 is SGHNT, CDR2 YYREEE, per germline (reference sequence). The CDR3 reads CASSPQDQETQYF. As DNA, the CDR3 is TGTGCCAGCAGCCCACAGGACCAAGAGACCCAGTACTTC.

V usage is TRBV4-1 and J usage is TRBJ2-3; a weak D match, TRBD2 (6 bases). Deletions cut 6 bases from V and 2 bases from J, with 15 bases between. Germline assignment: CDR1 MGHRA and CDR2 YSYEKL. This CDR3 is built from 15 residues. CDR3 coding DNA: TGCGCCAGCAGACTAACCGGGACTCCCACAGATACGCAGTATTTT. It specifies CASRLTGTPTDTQYF.

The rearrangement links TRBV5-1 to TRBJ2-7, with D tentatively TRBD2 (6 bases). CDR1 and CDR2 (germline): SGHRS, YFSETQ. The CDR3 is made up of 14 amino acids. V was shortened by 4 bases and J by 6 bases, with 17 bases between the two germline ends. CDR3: CASSPGSTRGEQYV. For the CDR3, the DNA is TGCGCCAGCAGCCCGGGATCGACTAGGGGCGAGCAGTACGTC.